This TCR beta chain was recovered during a study of technical replicates of blood from a few donors. The germline V gene has CDR1 SNHLY and CDR2 FYNNEI. This CDR3 contains 13 residues. The V end was cut by 7 bases, the J end by 7 bases, with 14 bases between. Generated by immunoSEQ multiplex PCR, the TCRdb table keeps only in-frame clones and is missing some. The data show over 85,000 clones, about 94% seen once. This clonotype was sampled from a human donor in good health. Sequenced material: T cells isolated from PBMCs. The V gene is TRBV2, the J gene TRBJ1-5, with a possible D match to TRBD1 (6 bases). The CDR3 region is CASTPSGAQPQHF. In nucleotides, the CDR3 is TGTGCCAGCACCCCGTCAGGGGCCCAGCCCCAGCATTTT.